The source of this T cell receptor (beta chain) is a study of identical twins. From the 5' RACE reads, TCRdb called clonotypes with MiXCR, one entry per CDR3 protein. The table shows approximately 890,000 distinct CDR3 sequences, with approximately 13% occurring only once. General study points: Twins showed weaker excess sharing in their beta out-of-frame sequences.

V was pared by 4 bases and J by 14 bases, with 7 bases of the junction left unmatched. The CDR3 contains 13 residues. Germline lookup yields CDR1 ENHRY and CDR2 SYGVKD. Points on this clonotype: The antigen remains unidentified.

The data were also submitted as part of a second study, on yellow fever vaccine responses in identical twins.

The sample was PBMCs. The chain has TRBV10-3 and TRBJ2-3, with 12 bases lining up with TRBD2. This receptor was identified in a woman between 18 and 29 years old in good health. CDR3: CAISGTSGNRMYF. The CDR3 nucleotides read TGTGCCATCAGTGGGACTAGCGGGAATCGTATGTATTTT.